This T cell receptor (beta chain) derives from a study of cytomegalovirus exposure and HLA in healthy donors. PCR was performed using 60 Vbeta and 13 Jbeta primers. The method was immunoSEQ multiplex PCR; TCRdb's version includes in-frame clones alone and lacks a portion of them. This sample has 150,000 to 200,000 clones, with 60% to 80% found just once. It was healthy bone marrow donors who served as donors. The CDR3 extends over 15 amino acids. The junction had 8 bases not matched to a gene; V was cut back by 3 bases and J by 7 bases. Germline-derived CDR1 and CDR2 are SGHDN and FVKESK. About this clone itself: Its antigen remains unknown.

Findings and caveats of the study: Most TCR beta V segments were productive about 90% or about 30% of the time in an earlier analysis.

The clonotype comes from a female donor in good health and CMV-seronegative. The sequenced sample consisted of PBMCs. The chain is built from TRBV14 and TRBJ2-1, with 8 bases aligning to TRBD1. The CDR3: CASSHDQGARNEQFF. The CDR3 region has the DNA TGTGCCAGCAGCCACGACCAGGGGGCTAGGAATGAGCAGTTCTTC.